This entry features one TCR beta chain sequence. This sample stems from a study of blood T cell repertoires in COVID-19. Study background: From T cells, B-cell-depleted T cells, or PBMCs came the material, which was cDNA or gDNA.

Seattle participants joined during active infection and were tracked over time. In the source study's methods: How many nucleated cells were present was estimated from reference gene primer amplification. Some clones are missing from TCRdb's copy, which holds only in-frame ones; the method was immunoSEQ multiplex PCR. V and J calls and clone size are copied from that table; D and trimming were computed from the DNA. The sample yields approximately 97,000 clones, about 90% seen once. The junction had 5 bases not matched to a gene; V was cut back by 7 bases and J by 9 bases. Germline CDR1 is GTSNPN and CDR2 is SVGIG (reference sequence). This CDR3 has 12 residues.

Sequenced: peripheral blood. The chain links TRBV30 to TRBJ1-6, with TRBD1 matching 8 bases. This receptor was taken from a man aged 50 or older with COVID-19, enrolled during active disease. The DNA for the CDR3 is TGTGCCTTTGACAGGGGAGGTTCACCCCTCCACTTT. Translation gives CAFDRGGSPLHF.